The T cell receptor beta chain described here comes from a study of T cell responses to AZD1222 COVID-19 vaccine. The V gene end was trimmed by 5 bases and the J gene end by 0 bases; junction bases not matched to a gene: 6. The CDR3 totals 15 residues. Germline V gene data show CDR1 as KGHSH and CDR2 as LQKENI. The repertoire was sequenced with immunoSEQ multiplex PCR; TCRdb's copy has only in-frame clones and lacks some. The data show approximately 45,000 clones, with approximately 88% seen just once and around 25% held by the top ten. Sequenced material: peripheral blood, taken 28 days after the second AZD1222 dose. The receptor's source is an adult who received the AZD1222 COVID-19 vaccine. The chain employs TRBV18 and TRBJ1-2, with 7 bases matching TRBD1. The CDR3 nucleotides read TGTGCCAGCTCAGCCACAGGGGAAGCTAACTATGGCTACACCTTC. This translates into CASSATGEANYGYTF.